A selection of T cell receptor beta chains follows, all from one sample in a study of cytomegalovirus exposure and HLA in healthy donors. TCRdb's table, derived via immunoSEQ multiplex PCR, lists solely in-frame clones and lacks some. This sample has some 170,000 clones; 70% to 75% occur once, and the top ten carry roughly 2.8%. The sample comprised PBMCs. The receptors were sampled from a male donor in good health and CMV-seronegative. The CDR3 runs from the conserved cysteine through the conserved F or W. A D gene is named only where the DNA matches it firmly. The size entry is marked missing in some rows and otherwise reads once, few, many or a size class.

V: TRBV18; D: TRBD1; J: TRBJ1-2; size: .; CDR3: CASSPSSEQGAGGYTF; DNA: TGTGCCAGCTCACCCTCCAGTGAACAGGGGGCAGGAGGCTACACCTTC
V: TRBV11-3; D: .; J: TRBJ2-7; size: .; CDR3: CASSQSGVESGYEQYF; DNA: TGTGCCAGCAGCCAATCGGGGGTGGAATCAGGCTACGAGCAGTACTTC
V: TRBV19; D: TRBD2; J: TRBJ2-1; size: .; CDR3: CASSISGSSYNEQFF; DNA: TGTGCCAGTAGTATAAGCGGGAGCTCCTACAATGAGCAGTTCTTC
V: TRBV6-6; D: TRBD1; J: TRBJ2-1; size: once; CDR3: CASNPQGAENEQFF; DNA: TGTGCCAGCAATCCACAGGGGGCGGAGAATGAGCAGTTCTTC
V: TRBV27; D: .; J: TRBJ1-5; size: .; CDR3: CASSFRGNQPQHF; DNA: TGTGCCAGCAGTTTCCGGGGGAATCAGCCCCAGCATTTT
V: TRBV5-5; D: .; J: TRBJ2-1; size: .; CDR3: CASSLFRGLDNEQFF; DNA: TGTGCCAGCAGCTTGTTCAGGGGTTTAGACAATGAGCAGTTCTTC
V: TRBV6-5; D: .; J: TRBJ2-7; size: .; CDR3: CASSYGPGVIYEQYF; DNA: TGTGCCAGCAGTTACGGGCCGGGGGTAATTTACGAGCAGTACTTC
V: TRBV27; D: .; J: TRBJ2-2; size: few; CDR3: CASSLSGTVNTGELFF; DNA: TGTGCCAGCAGTTTATCGGGGACTGTTAACACCGGGGAGCTGTTTTTT
V: TRBV19; D: TRBD1; J: TRBJ2-7; size: .; CDR3: CASSVKDRERQYF; DNA: TGTGCCAGTAGTGTGAAGGACAGGGAACGGCAGTACTTC
V: TRBV2; D: .; J: TRBJ1-2; size: .; CDR3: CASSVPVDYGYTF; DNA: TGTGCCAGCAGTGTACCGGTCGACTATGGCTACACCTTC
V: TRBV30; D: .; J: TRBJ1-2; size: .; CDR3: CAWTYGSVGYTF; DNA: TGTGCCTGGACCTATGGTTCGGTTGGCTACACCTTC
V: TRBV6-5; D: .; J: TRBJ2-1; size: few; CDR3: CASSGSSGKRYEQFF; DNA: TGTGCCAGCAGTGGTAGTTCAGGGAAACGCTATGAGCAGTTCTTC
V: TRBV10-3; D: TRBD1; J: TRBJ1-2; size: .; CDR3: CAISTTGFSYGYTF; DNA: TGTGCCATCAGCACGACAGGGTTCTCCTATGGCTACACCTTC
V: TRBV12-5; D: TRBD1; J: TRBJ2-7; size: .; CDR3: CASGLIYGTGILEQYF; DNA: TGTGCTAGTGGCCTCATCTACGGGACAGGGATACTAGAGCAGTACTTC
V: TRBV6-5; D: TRBD2; J: TRBJ2-1; size: .; CDR3: CASSYSGSGSGNEQFF; DNA: TGTGCCAGCAGTTACTCGGGTAGCGGGTCAGGTAATGAGCAGTTCTTC
V: TRBV28; D: .; J: TRBJ2-7; size: .; CDR3: CASSLPSGGYEQYF; DNA: TGTGCCAGCAGTTTACCCAGCGGAGGCTACGAGCAGTACTTC
V: TRBV5-4; D: TRBD1; J: TRBJ2-1; size: .; CDR3: CASSQTGSEQFF; DNA: TGTGCCAGCAGCCAGACAGGGAGTGAGCAGTTCTTC
V: TRBV11-2; D: .; J: TRBJ1-2; size: .; CDR3: CASSFTIQNYGYTF; DNA: TGTGCCAGCAGCTTCACAATCCAGAACTATGGCTACACCTTC
V: TRBV21-1; D: .; J: TRBJ2-7; size: few; CDR3: CASSKASRESYEQYF; DNA: TGTGCCAGCAGCAAAGCCAGCAGGGAATCCTACGAGCAGTACTTC
V: TRBV28; D: TRBD1; J: TRBJ1-3; size: .; CDR3: CASSSGQGYSGNTIYF; DNA: TGTGCCAGCAGTTCCGGACAGGGGTACTCTGGAAACACCATATATTTT
V: TRBV6-5; D: .; J: TRBJ1-2; size: .; CDR3: CASSPTVADGYTF; DNA: TGTGCCAGCAGTCCTACCGTTGCTGATGGCTACACCTTC
V: TRBV6-5; D: .; J: TRBJ1-2; size: .; CDR3: CASSPNLHYGYTF; DNA: TGTGCCAGCAGTCCCAATCTACACTATGGCTACACCTTC
V: TRBV18; D: TRBD1; J: TRBJ1-5; size: few; CDR3: CASSPSGQAEQPQHF; DNA: TGTGCCAGCTCACCATCCGGACAGGCGGAGCAGCCCCAGCATTTT
V: TRBV7-3; D: .; J: TRBJ2-1; size: .; CDR3: CASSSPSENEQFF; DNA: TGTGCCAGCAGCTCTCCCTCTGAGAATGAGCAGTTCTTC
V: TRBV6-6; D: .; J: TRBJ1-2; size: .; CDR3: CASSYSGQGKYGYTF; DNA: TGTGCCAGCAGTTACTCGGGGCAGGGAAAGTATGGCTACACCTTC
V: TRBV6-5; D: .; J: TRBJ2-1; size: few; CDR3: CASSAGRDNEQFF; DNA: TGTGCCAGCAGTGCGGGCCGAGACAATGAGCAGTTCTTC
V: TRBV4-1; D: TRBD2; J: TRBJ2-3; size: .; CDR3: CASSQGAKVWGGAQYF; DNA: TGCGCCAGCAGCCAAGGGGCAAAGGTTTGGGGGGGTGCGCAGTATTTT
V: TRBV7-2; D: TRBD1; J: TRBJ2-7; size: .; CDR3: CASSLGSGTVTYEQYF; DNA: TGTGCCAGCAGCTTAGGTTCCGGGACAGTGACCTACGAGCAGTACTTC
V: TRBV30; D: .; J: TRBJ1-1; size: .; CDR3: CAWSLVFLEAFF; DNA: TGTGCCTGGAGTTTGGTGTTTCTAGAAGCTTTCTTT
V: TRBV7-9; D: TRBD1; J: TRBJ2-7; size: once; CDR3: CASSLALWDRGYEQYF; DNA: TGTGCCAGCAGCTTAGCCCTTTGGGACAGGGGATACGAGCAGTACTTC
V: TRBV7-3; D: .; J: TRBJ2-1; size: .; CDR3: CASSLMAGPSSYNEQFF; DNA: TGTGCCAGCAGCTTAATGGCGGGGCCCAGCTCCTACAATGAGCAGTTCTTC
V: TRBV19; D: TRBD1; J: TRBJ2-1; size: .; CDR3: CASRPRDRVNEQFF; DNA: TGTGCCAGTAGACCCCGGGACAGGGTCAATGAGCAGTTCTTC
V: TRBV30; D: .; J: TRBJ1-4; size: .; CDR3: CAWSSPAQSQEKLFF; DNA: TGTGCCTGGAGTTCTCCCGCCCAGTCCCAAGAAAAACTGTTTTTT
V: TRBV30; D: .; J: TRBJ1-5; size: .; CDR3: CAWSVALSQPQHF; DNA: TGTGCCTGGAGTGTAGCACTTTCCCAGCCCCAGCATTTT
V: TRBV5-8; D: TRBD1; J: TRBJ1-5; size: .; CDR3: CASSPLTGMSNQPQHF; DNA: TGTGCCAGCAGCCCATTGACAGGGATGAGCAATCAGCCCCAGCATTTT
V: TRBV19; D: .; J: TRBJ1-5; size: .; CDR3: CASSLIDSRNQPQHF; DNA: TGTGCCAGTAGCCTAATAGATAGCCGTAATCAGCCCCAGCATTTT
V: TRBV4-1; D: TRBD1; J: TRBJ1-3; size: .; CDR3: CASSQDSRGFSGNTIYF; DNA: TGCGCCAGCAGCCAAGACTCCAGGGGGTTCTCTGGAAACACCATATATTTT
V: TRBV30; D: .; J: TRBJ1-2; size: .; CDR3: CAWNLGGSYGYTF; DNA: TGTGCCTGGAACCTTGGGGGGAGCTATGGCTACACCTTC
V: TRBV6-6; D: .; J: TRBJ1-1; size: .; CDR3: CASSNGRTEAFF; DNA: TGTGCCAGCAGCAACGGGAGAACTGAAGCTTTCTTT
V: TRBV6-6; D: .; J: TRBJ1-5; size: .; CDR3: CASRTDLNQPQHF; DNA: TGTGCCAGTCGGACAGACCTTAATCAGCCCCAGCATTTT
V: TRBV15; D: TRBD1; J: TRBJ2-5; size: .; CDR3: CATSRGDREETQYF; DNA: TGTGCCACCAGCAGAGGGGACAGGGAAGAGACCCAGTACTTC
V: TRBV5-1; D: TRBD2; J: TRBJ2-3; size: .; CDR3: CASSLARLAGGSTDTQYF; DNA: TGCGCCAGCAGCTTGGCCCGGCTAGCGGGGGGCAGCACAGATACGCAGTATTTT
V: TRBV5-1; D: TRBD2; J: TRBJ2-2; size: .; CDR3: CASYRTSGIQGELFF; DNA: TGCGCCAGCTATAGGACTAGCGGGATTCAGGGGGAGCTGTTTTTT
V: TRBV5-4; D: TRBD2; J: TRBJ2-1; size: once; CDR3: CASSLATSSGRVSYNEQFF; DNA: TGTGCCAGCAGCTTGGCTACTTCTAGCGGGAGAGTTTCCTACAATGAGCAGTTCTTC
V: TRBV6-1; D: TRBD1; J: TRBJ1-3; size: .; CDR3: CASSKGGWGRAEDYSGNTIYF; DNA: TGTGCCAGCAGTAAAGGGGGCTGGGGGAGGGCGGAGGACTACTCTGGAAACACCATATATTTT
V: TRBV19; D: TRBD1; J: TRBJ1-2; size: few; CDR3: CASNDRGLYGYTF; DNA: TGTGCCAGTAATGACAGGGGGCTCTATGGCTACACCTTC
V: TRBV4-1; D: TRBD2; J: TRBJ2-2; size: .; CDR3: CASSQLLAGMNTGELFF; DNA: TGCGCCAGCAGCCAACTACTAGCGGGGATGAACACCGGGGAGCTGTTTTTT
V: TRBV10-3; D: .; J: TRBJ2-3; size: few; CDR3: CAISESGGDGDTQYF; DNA: TGTGCCATCAGTGAGTCGGGCGGGGACGGGGATACGCAGTATTTT
V: TRBV7-3; D: TRBD1; J: TRBJ2-1; size: .; CDR3: CASSLSGGGEQFF; DNA: TGTGCCAGCAGCTTATCAGGGGGTGGTGAGCAGTTCTTC
V: TRBV7-3; D: .; J: TRBJ2-1; size: .; CDR3: CASSSQYGEQFF; DNA: TGTGCCAGCAGCTCTCAGTACGGGGAGCAGTTCTTC
V: TRBV7-8; D: .; J: TRBJ1-3; size: few; CDR3: CASSPPSSGNTIYF; DNA: TGTGCCAGCAGCCCTCCGAGCTCTGGAAACACCATATATTTT
V: TRBV5-4; D: .; J: TRBJ1-1; size: once; CDR3: CASSLGTRAEAFF; DNA: TGTGCCAGCAGCTTGGGGACGCGGGCTGAAGCTTTCTTT
V: TRBV27; D: .; J: TRBJ1-3; size: .; CDR3: CASSLSSGWGNTIYF; DNA: TGTGCCAGCAGTTTATCCTCAGGGTGGGGAAACACCATATATTTT
V: TRBV2; D: TRBD1; J: TRBJ1-2; size: .; CDR3: CASRSTGGPNYGYTF; DNA: TGTGCCAGCAGATCCACAGGGGGCCCTAACTATGGCTACACCTTC
V: TRBV5-8; D: .; J: TRBJ2-5; size: .; CDR3: CASTHRASDQETQYF; DNA: TGTGCCAGCACCCATCGGGCTAGCGACCAAGAGACCCAGTACTTC
V: TRBV6-5; D: .; J: TRBJ1-5; size: .; CDR3: CASSYTGLGQPQHF; DNA: TGTGCCAGCAGTTACACAGGGTTAGGCCAGCCCCAGCATTTT
V: TRBV6-6; D: .; J: TRBJ2-7; size: once; CDR3: CASSYYGDSYEQYF; DNA: TGTGCCAGCAGTTACTACGGGGATTCCTACGAGCAGTACTTC
V: TRBV30; D: TRBD1; J: TRBJ1-2; size: .; CDR3: CAWSVDRDYGYTF; DNA: TGTGCCTGGAGTGTCGACAGGGACTATGGCTACACCTTC
V: TRBV5-1; D: TRBD1; J: TRBJ2-7; size: .; CDR3: CASSQDRAVGEQYF; DNA: TGCGCCAGCAGCCAGGACAGGGCCGTAGGGGAGCAGTACTTC